This entry features one T cell receptor beta chain sequence. Its recognized antigen is unknown. No base qualities exist here, and no much larger clone lies one base off it. Library preparation used PCR. The run used a HiSeq X Ten. High-throughput sequencing was used to characterize the TCR repertoires. The raw public data were reprocessed by TCRdb itself: fastp quality trimming at Q25, MiXCR clonotype calling, in-frame beta chains only. All rows with the same CDR3 protein become a single entry with the most common DNA and genes. The sample profile shows about 12,000 distinct CDR3 sequences; around half of them were found once. The ten top clones hold approximately 16% of the sample. The data were taken from a study of esophageal squamous cell carcinoma under preoperative chemotherapy (dated by TCRdb to between 2017 and 2018). Context from the whole study: TCR repertoires were profiled in both peripheral blood T cells and tumor-infiltrating lymphocytes. The study assessed how paclitaxel-nedaplatin chemotherapy affected T-cell receptor repertoires in patients with esophageal squamous cell carcinoma. Repertoires from samples obtained before paclitaxel-nedaplatin therapy were compared with repertoires from samples obtained after paclitaxel-nedaplatin therapy. The cohort comprised five or six patients with primary esophageal squamous cell carcinoma.

The time point label on this specimen signifies: before preoperative PTX-NDP chemotherapy. Paclitaxel-nedaplatin was administered to patients as preoperative chemotherapy before surgery. Beyond this particular receptor, the publication reports: Immediate and substantial changes in clonotype frequency were induced by paclitaxel-nedaplatin therapy, and contraction rather than amplification was more likely to be observed among abundant clones. Rather than arising solely from local clonal changes, post-treatment tumor-infiltrating lymphocytes appeared to come partly from peripheral T cells that migrated into the tumor. TCR diversity increased significantly in peripheral T cells after chemotherapy, but not in tumor-infiltrating lymphocytes. The cohort was small, with only four to six patients with esophageal squamous cell carcinoma analyzed.

The germline V gene supplies CDR1 SGHVS and CDR2 FNYEAQ. The CDR3 contains 15 residues, cysteine and phenylalanine counted. The sequence is cut down to CDR3 DNA, 45 bases in frame from base 1. Collection of the sample occurred from a patient given preoperative chemotherapy. The TCR was taken from a human donor with esophageal squamous cell carcinoma. The donor label of this sample is uncertain. The chain is made from TRBV7-6 and TRBJ2-5; TRBD1 aligns with 7 central bases. The J call is uncertain, as TRBJ2-3 better fits the DNA end. The nucleotide sequence reads as follows: TGTGCCAGGGGCTTAGGGGGCCGTGACAAAGAGACGCAGTATTTT. Its protein reads: CARGLGGRDKETQYF.